This TCR beta chain was recovered during a study of blood T cell repertoires in COVID-19. Generated by immunoSEQ multiplex PCR, the TCRdb table keeps only in-frame clones and is missing some. The sample contains a few hundred thousand clones, 89% of which appear only once. Germline CDR1 LNHDA, CDR2 SQIVND (reference sequence). The ends were cut back, 3 bases at V and 0 bases at J, with 8 bases in the middle. This CDR3 has 14 residues. The sequenced sample consisted of peripheral blood. The clonotype originates from a man aged 18 to 30 who had recovered from COVID-19. The rearrangement uses TRBV19 and TRBJ1-1; the D is unclear. In nucleotides, the CDR3 is TGTGCCAGTAGTATTGGCCAAGTGAACACTGAAGCTTTCTTT. This encodes CASSIGQVNTEAFF. Filled out from reference TRBV19 and TRBJ1-1, the complete variable domain reads DGGITQSPKYLFRKEGQNVTLSCEQNLNHDAMYWYRQDPGQGLRLIYYSQIVNDFQKGDIAEGYSVSREKKESFPLTVTSAQKNPTAFYLCASSIGQVNTEAFFGQGTRLTVV.